This T cell receptor beta chain derives from a study of early T cells in non-severe SARS-CoV-2 infection. MiXCR, run by TCRdb on the 5' RACE reads, gives a single entry per CDR3 protein. The sample lists fewer than 85,000 distinct CDR3 sequences, around 15% seen once, with 9% to 15% in the top ten. Sequences were obtained from whole blood. This clonotype was obtained from an adult who was a healthcare worker with PCR-confirmed SARS-CoV-2 infection or an uninfected control (not recorded which).

CDR3 sequence: CASSQGLAGRNEQFF. The CDR3 nucleotides are TGCGCCAGCAGCCAGGGGCTAGCGGGGAGGAATGAGCAGTTCTTC. The J gene is TRBJ2-1, the V gene TRBV4-3, with 9 bases identical to TRBD2. Germline V gene data show CDR1 as LGHNA and CDR2 as YSLEER. CDR3 size: 15 residues. V lost 3 bases, J lost 7 bases, and 7 bases stayed unmatched.